The clone carrying this T cell receptor (beta chain) was recorded at least ten times. Its cognate antigen is unknown. Germline loops: CDR1 DFQATT, CDR2 SNEGSKA (reference sequence). V dropped 1 base and J dropped 2; count of bases not matched to a gene: 2. The CDR3 is 15 amino acids. This sample was taken from a study of CD8 T cells in ankylosing spondylitis. Overall study findings and caveats: Enrichment of disease-linked clones was reportedly significant in matched ankylosing spondylitis synovial fluid. CD8+ by phenotype, disease-linked clones were relatively rare in peripheral blood. A TCR beta motif made of 7 to 9 highly homologous variants seemed typical of ankylosing spondylitis blood.

TCRdb used MiXCR to reprocess the 5' RACE reads, holding one entry per CDR3 protein. The sample carries some 290,000 distinct CDR3 sequences, 20% recorded once. The J gene is TRBJ2-3, the V gene TRBV20-1, with 11 bases lining up with TRBD2. The source material was blood, either unsorted or a sorted T cell fraction (not recorded which). The origin of this receptor is a male donor with ankylosing spondylitis or in good health (not recorded which). Here the CDR3 DNA reads TGCAGTGCTAGAGGACTAGCGGGAATCACAGATACGCAGTATTTT. It is translated as CSARGLAGITDTQYF.